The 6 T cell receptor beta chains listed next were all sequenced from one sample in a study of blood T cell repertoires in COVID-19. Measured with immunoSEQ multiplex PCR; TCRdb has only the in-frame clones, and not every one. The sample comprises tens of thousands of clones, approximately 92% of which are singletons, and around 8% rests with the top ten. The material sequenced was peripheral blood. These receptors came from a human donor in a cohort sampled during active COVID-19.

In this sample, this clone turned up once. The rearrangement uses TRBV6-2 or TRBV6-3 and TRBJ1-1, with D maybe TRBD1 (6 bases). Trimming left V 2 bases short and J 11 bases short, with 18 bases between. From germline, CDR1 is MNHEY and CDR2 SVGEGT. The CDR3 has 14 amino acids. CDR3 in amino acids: CASSYQPGHLSAFF. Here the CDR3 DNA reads TGTGCCAGCAGTTACCAACCGGGACACCTTAGCGCTTTCTTT.

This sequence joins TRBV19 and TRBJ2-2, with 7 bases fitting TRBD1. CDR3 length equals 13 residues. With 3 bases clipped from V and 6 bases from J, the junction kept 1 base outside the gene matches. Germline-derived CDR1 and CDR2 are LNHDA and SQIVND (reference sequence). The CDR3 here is CASSIGQAGELFF. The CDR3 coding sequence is TGTGCCAGTAGTATCGGACAGGCCGGGGAGCTGTTTTTT.

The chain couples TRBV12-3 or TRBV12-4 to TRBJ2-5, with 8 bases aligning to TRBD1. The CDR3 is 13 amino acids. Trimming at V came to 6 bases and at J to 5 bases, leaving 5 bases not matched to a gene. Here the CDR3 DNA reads TGTGCCAGCAGCCAGGGGGCTCCGGAGACCCAGTACTTC. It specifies CASSQGAPETQYF.

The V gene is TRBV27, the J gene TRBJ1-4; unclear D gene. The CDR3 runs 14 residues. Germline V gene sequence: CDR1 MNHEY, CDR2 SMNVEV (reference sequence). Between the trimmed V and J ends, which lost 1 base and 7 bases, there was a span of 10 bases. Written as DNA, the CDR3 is TGTGCCAGCAGTTTATTGGGCAGTGTTGAAAAACTGTTTTTT. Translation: CASSLLGSVEKLFF.

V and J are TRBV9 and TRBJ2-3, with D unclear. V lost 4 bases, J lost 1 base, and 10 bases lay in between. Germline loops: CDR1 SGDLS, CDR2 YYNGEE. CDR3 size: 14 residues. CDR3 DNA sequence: TGTGCCAGCAGCTCGGGTTCCCGCACAGATACGCAGTATTTT. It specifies CASSSGSRTDTQYF.

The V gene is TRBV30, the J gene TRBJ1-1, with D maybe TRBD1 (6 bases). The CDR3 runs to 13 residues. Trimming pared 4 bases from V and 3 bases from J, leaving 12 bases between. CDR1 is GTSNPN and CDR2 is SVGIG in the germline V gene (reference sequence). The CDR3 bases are TGTGCCTGGAAAAGGCAGGGGTACACTGAAGCTTTCTTT. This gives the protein CAWKRQGYTEAFF.